The 10 T cell receptor beta chains given below trace back to one sample, sequenced in a study of cytomegalovirus exposure and HLA in healthy donors. The assay was immunoSEQ multiplex PCR, and TCRdb's table has in-frame clones only and misses some. The sample carries some 160,000 clones, roughly 92% recorded once. Specimen: PBMCs. The receptors here all came from a man younger than 35 in good health and CMV-seronegative.

The chain uses TRBV20-1 and TRBJ2-1; D perhaps matches TRBD2 (5 bases). This CDR3 spans 11 amino acids. Germline lookup yields CDR1 DFQATT and CDR2 SNEGSKA (reference sequence). V lost 6 bases and J 7 bases, leaving 10 bases between the germline ends. CDR3 residues: CSAITRNEQFF. The CDR3 coding sequence is TGCAGTGCCATTACTAGGAATGAGCAGTTCTTC.

V is TRBV6-5 and J is TRBJ2-7, with 8 bases that match TRBD1. The CDR3 spans 13 residues. The V and J ends lost 5 bases and 2 bases, in that order; junction bases with no gene match: 2. CDR1 MNHEY and CDR2 SVGAGI come from the germline V gene. CDR3 coding DNA: TGTGCCAGCAGTAGGACAGGGACCTACGAGCAGTACTTC. It is translated as CASSRTGTYEQYF.

The V call is TRBV20-1, the J call TRBJ2-3, with D maybe TRBD2 (6 bases). Germline lookup yields CDR1 DFQATT and CDR2 SNEGSKA (reference sequence). The CDR3 extends over 11 amino acids. V dropped 3 bases and J dropped 7 bases, with 8 bases sitting between them. The CDR3 bases are TGCAGTGCTAGGGGGGGAAATACGCAGTATTTT. This gives the protein CSARGGNTQYF.

The chain couples TRBV16 to TRBJ2-1, with 7 bases identical to TRBD2. Trimming at V came to 4 bases and at J to 15 bases, leaving 15 bases not matched to a gene. This CDR3 has 14 residues. Germline CDR1 KGHSY, CDR2 FQNENV. CDR3 residues: CASSRPGLADDPFF. The CDR3 region has the DNA TGTGCCAGCAGCCGGCCCGGGCTAGCGGACGACCCGTTCTTC.

This clone has just a few counts. J is TRBJ1-5 and V is TRBV10-3; 8 positions match TRBD1. V was pared by 4 bases and J by 15 bases, with 14 bases of the junction left unmatched. Per germline, CDR1 ENHRY and CDR2 SYGVKD. The CDR3 has 14 amino acids. The CDR3 sequence: CAISGGQGPGSLHF. As DNA, the CDR3 is TGTGCCATCAGTGGTGGACAGGGCCCTGGATCGTTGCATTTT.

The chain uses TRBV9 and TRBJ2-6; D gene uncertain. This CDR3 contains 15 residues. Germline CDR1 SGDLS, CDR2 YYNGEE. V lost 2 bases, J lost 0 bases, and 6 bases lay in between. CDR3 coding DNA: TGTGCCAGCAGCGTTAAGAGCTCTGGGGCCAACGTCCTGACTTTC. This gives the protein CASSVKSSGANVLTF.

The rearrangement links TRBV5-6 to TRBJ2-3, with 7 bases aligning to TRBD2. CDR1 and CDR2 (germline): SGHDT, YYEEEE. V dropped 3 bases and J dropped 4; count of bases not matched to a gene: 8. The CDR3 is 15 amino acids. The CDR3 region has the DNA TGTGCCAGCAGCTCAGCGGGGCGGGGCGCAGATACGCAGTATTTT. Its translation is CASSSAGRGADTQYF.

CDR3 nucleotide sequence: TGCGCCAGCAGCTTGGTGGGTAGCTCGGATGAAAAACTGTTTTTT. Protein: CASSLVGSSDEKLFF. The V gene is TRBV5-1, the J gene TRBJ1-4; D is ambiguous. The germline V and J ends were trimmed by 0 bases and 6 bases, with 12 bases remaining between them. Looked up from germline, CDR1 is SGHRS and CDR2 is YFSETQ. The CDR3 runs to 15 residues.

This chain links TRBV7-2 with TRBJ2-7; D possibly corresponds to TRBD2 (5 bases). V gave up 5 bases and J gave up 7 bases, with 15 bases separating them. Per the germline V gene, CDR1 is SGHTA and CDR2 is FQGNSA. This CDR3 has 13 residues. As DNA, the CDR3 is TGTGCCAGCAGCCTCACGAGGGCTGGGGAGCAGTACGTC. This codes for CASSLTRAGEQYV.

This chain connects TRBV7-2 to TRBJ2-5; perhaps TRBD2 as D (6 bases). Germline CDR1 SGHTA, CDR2 FQGNSA. The V end was cut by 3 bases, the J end by 2 bases, with 10 bases between. The CDR3 is made up of 14 amino acids. The CDR3 DNA reads TGTGCCAGCAGCTTCCAGGCGGGACAAGAGACCCAGTACTTC. Protein product: CASSFQAGQETQYF.